The next 13 T cell receptor beta chains were all read from a single sample in a study of blood T cell repertoires in COVID-19. Sequenced by immunoSEQ multiplex PCR; TCRdb stores in-frame clones only, minus some. The table shows roughly 80,000 clones, with about 88% occurring only once. Sequencing was carried out using peripheral blood. These receptor sequences come from a woman older than 75 with acute or convalescent COVID-19.

The chain has TRBV7-2 and TRBJ2-7, with TRBD1 identical over 7 bases. Germline values: CDR1 SGHTA, CDR2 FQGNSA. The CDR3 runs to 15 residues. The trim removed 1 base at V and 3 bases at J, leaving 6 bases unmatched. The CDR3 nucleotides read TGTGCCAGCAGCTTAGGAGGACAGGCTAGCTACGAGCAGTACTTC. It specifies CASSLGGQASYEQYF.

The genes are TRBV28 and TRBJ2-1, with 8 bases that match TRBD1. With V trimmed by 5 bases and J by 1 base, 10 bases remained unmatched. CDR1 is MDHEN and CDR2 is SYDVKM in the germline V gene. CDR3 length: 17 residues. DNA of the CDR3: TGTGCCAGCAGTCTAAAAGCAGGGGGCTGGTCCTACAATGAGCAGTTCTTC. Its protein product is CASSLKAGGWSYNEQFF.

The chain couples TRBV7-9 to TRBJ1-2; no firm D call. CDR3 length: 15 residues. Germline V gene sequence: CDR1 SEHNR, CDR2 FQNEAQ (reference sequence). V lost 5 bases, J lost 8 bases, and 21 bases lay in between. CDR3 sequence reads: CASSPFSGMGLGYTF. CDR3 coding DNA: TGTGCCAGCAGCCCCTTTTCAGGCATGGGTCTCGGCTACACCTTC.

This clone was counted once. This chain uses TRBV5-1 with TRBJ1-3; 8 bases are a match to TRBD1. This CDR3 has 16 residues. After removal of 4 bases from V and 0 bases from J, the junction contained 6 bases not matched to a gene. Germline V gene data show CDR1 as SGHRS and CDR2 as YFSETQ. CDR3 residues: CASSPRTGGSGNTIYF. CDR3 bases: TGCGCCAGCAGCCCGAGAACAGGGGGCTCTGGAAACACCATATATTTT.

The chain is built from TRBV3-1 (or the pseudogene TRBV3-2) and TRBJ1-5; a possible D gene is TRBD1 (5 bases). Germline CDR1 LGHDT, CDR2 YNNKEL (reference sequence). The CDR3 is 15 residues long. Trimming cost V 0 bases and J 5 bases, with 11 bases left between them. The CDR3 DNA reads TGTGCCAGCAGCCAAGATTTCACACAGGATCAGCCCCAGCATTTT. It yields the protein CASSQDFTQDQPQHF.

The CDR3 spells CASSYGPHREQFF. The CDR3 DNA is TGTGCCAGCAGTTACGGGCCCCATCGAGAGCAGTTCTTC. The gene calls are TRBV6-2 or TRBV6-3 and TRBJ2-1; D is unclear. CDR1 is MNHEY and CDR2 is SVGEGT in the germline V gene. The V gene lost 2 bases and the J gene lost 10 bases, with 12 bases spanning the gap. The CDR3 extends over 13 amino acids.

The V call is TRBV18, the J call TRBJ1-3, with 10 bases identical to TRBD1. Per the germline V gene, CDR1 is KGHSH and CDR2 is LQKENI. J gave up 3 bases and V 0 bases, and 2 bases lay outside the gene matches. The CDR3 is 16 amino acids. DNA for the CDR3: TGTGCCAGCTCACCACCGACAGGGGGCCGTGGAAACACCATATATTTT. Amino acids: CASSPPTGGRGNTIYF.

This clone was seen just once. The J gene is TRBJ2-1, the V gene TRBV24-1, with 11 bases matching TRBD2. V trimming: 3 bases; J trimming: 8 bases; junction bases outside the gene matches: 5. There are 15 residues in the CDR3. Germline values: CDR1 KGHDR, CDR2 SFDVKD. The CDR3 spells CATSDPGTSGYEQFF. CDR3 DNA: TGTGCCACCAGTGATCCAGGGACTAGCGGCTATGAGCAGTTCTTC.

This clone was recorded once. At one boundary the junction diverges from the germline segment, which might be a read error. The chain carries TRBV7-2 and TRBJ2-1; possible D gene TRBD2, 5 bases. Germline CDR1 and CDR2: SGHTA and FQGNSA. There are 18 residues in the CDR3. The CDR3 DNA follows: TGTGCCAGCAGCCTAGCAAGTGCCGGAGCCAGCTCCTACAATGAGCAGTTCTTC. Translation: CASSLASAGASSYNEQFF.

The genes are TRBV28 and TRBJ1-6; 8 bases are shared with TRBD1. The CDR3 is 14 residues long. Germline CDR1 MDHEN, CDR2 SYDVKM. The J segment lost 6 bases and the V segment lost 6 bases, leaving 4 bases of the junction unmatched. This chain's CDR3 is CASRGQAGNSPLHF. In nucleotides, the CDR3 is TGTGCCAGCAGGGGACAGGCGGGTAATTCACCCCTCCACTTT.

The chain has TRBV7-2 and TRBJ2-5, with 8 bases matching TRBD2. Germline V lookup: CDR1 SGHTA, CDR2 FQGNSA. The CDR3 consists of 16 residues. J lost 5 bases, V lost 1 base, and 9 bases had no gene match. In nucleotides, the CDR3 is TGTGCCAGCAGCTTAGGAGCGGGGGTGAAGGGTGAGACCCAGTACTTC. This gives the protein CASSLGAGVKGETQYF.

V and J are TRBV2 and TRBJ2-5; 8 bases match TRBD2. With 5 bases clipped from V and 4 bases from J, the junction kept 12 bases outside the gene matches. Looked up from germline, CDR1 is SNHLY and CDR2 is FYNNEI. This CDR3 comprises 16 residues. The CDR3 is CASSSGLVGGIETQYF. CDR3 bases: TGTGCCAGCAGTTCGGGACTAGTGGGAGGGATAGAGACCCAGTACTTC.

The DNA of the CDR3 is TGTGCCAGCACCGTAACTAGCCTTGAGCAGTTCTTC. It codes for CASTVTSLEQFF. V is TRBV6-5 and J is TRBJ2-1; a weak D match, TRBD2 (6 bases). Germline V gives CDR1 MNHEY, CDR2 SVGAGI. V lost 7 bases, J lost 9 bases, and 13 bases lay in between. The CDR3 spans 12 residues.